The 31 T cell receptor beta chains presented below share a single source sample, sequenced in a study of blood T cells in healthy people across ages. Together with a sample-barcoded 5' primer, a J-beta primer mix was included in a second PCR lasting about 7 to 12 cycles. TCRdb called the 5' RACE reads again in MiXCR, with one record for every CDR3 protein. The profile covers fewer than 600,000 distinct CDR3 sequences, with about 26% appearing a single time and approximately 3.6% taken by the ten largest. These data are also associated with another study on T cells of mothers and their children.

The specimen sequenced was blood. The receptors come from a boy between 2 and 10 years old in good health.

This clonotype was detected only a few times. The rearrangement uses TRBV7-9 and TRBJ2-6, with D hard to call. Germline lookup yields CDR1 SEHNR and CDR2 FQNEAQ (reference sequence). V was trimmed by 3 bases and J by 0 bases, leaving 3 bases between them. The CDR3 totals 14 residues. CDR3 nucleotide sequence: TGTGCCAGCAGCTTGACCTCTGGGGCCAACGTCCTGACTTTC. Protein sequence: CASSLTSGANVLTF.

This clonotype was counted only a few times. The chain joins TRBV12-5 to TRBJ2-2; possibly TRBD1 for D (5 bases). CDR1 is LGHNT, CDR2 FRNRAP, per germline. The V end lost 2 bases, the J end lost 4 bases, and 14 bases lay between the germline ends. The CDR3 loop spans 16 amino acids. CDR3 sequence (DNA): TGTGCTAGTGGTTTGCCCTCCAGGGTTGTCACCGGGGAGCTGTTTTTT. It is translated as CASGLPSRVVTGELFF. The variable domain in full, with the rest retrieved from reference TRBV12-5 and TRBJ2-2, is DARVTQTPRHKVTEMGQEVTMRCQPILGHNTVFWYRQTMMQGLELLAYFRNRAPLDDSGMPKDRFSAEMPDATLATLKIQPSEPRDSAVYFCASGLPSRVVTGELFFGEGSRLTVL.

This chain joins TRBV12-3 or TRBV12-4 and TRBJ1-6, with D perhaps matching TRBD1 (6 bases). V shed 7 bases and J shed 9 bases, with 16 bases lying between them. The CDR3 sequence is 14 residues long. The CDR3 is CASTEGGLFSPLHF. The DNA of the CDR3 is TGTGCCAGCACTGAAGGGGGTTTATTTTCACCCCTCCACTTT.

The V and J genes are TRBV5-5 and TRBJ1-2, with 12 bases that match TRBD1. Trimming took 4 bases from V and 2 from J; bases not matched to a gene: 12. Germline CDR1 SGHKS, CDR2 YYEKEE (reference sequence). The CDR3 is made up of 18 amino acids. CDR3 nucleotides: TGTGCCAGCAGCCCGGGGGGGACAGGGGGCCTTCGAAACTATGGCTACACCTTC. The encoded protein is CASSPGGTGGLRNYGYTF.

The sample holds a few counts of this clonotype. This chain connects TRBV18 to TRBJ2-1; 10 positions agree with TRBD1. The CDR3 is made up of 15 amino acids. J lost 4 bases, V lost 6 bases, and 6 bases had no gene match. The germline V gene has CDR1 KGHSH and CDR2 LQKENI. CDR3 sequence: CASSFPGQGYNEQFF. The CDR3 nucleotides are TGTGCCAGCTCGTTCCCGGGACAGGGGTACAATGAGCAGTTCTTC.

This clonotype appeared a few times. The V and J genes are TRBV29-1 and TRBJ2-7; no definite D call. CDR1 and CDR2 from the germline V gene are SQVTM and ANQGSEA. With 6 bases removed from V and 0 bases from J, the gap between germline ends came to 6 bases. This CDR3 has 11 amino acids. The CDR3 sequence: CSVRSSYEQYF. CDR3 DNA sequence: TGCAGCGTAAGGAGCTCCTACGAGCAGTACTTC.

The gene calls are TRBV7-9 and TRBJ2-1, with D possibly matching TRBD1 (6 bases). The germline V and J ends were trimmed by 4 bases and 3 bases, with 16 bases remaining between them. Germline V gives CDR1 SEHNR, CDR2 FQNEAQ (reference sequence). This CDR3 spans 16 amino acids. The CDR3 nucleotides read TGTGCCAGCAGCTGGGACCGGGACATGGACTACAATGAGCAGTTCTTC. Translation gives CASSWDRDMDYNEQFF.

The V call is TRBV4-3, the J call TRBJ1-3; D might be TRBD1 (5 bases). Between the trimmed V and J ends, which lost 6 bases and 8 bases, there was a span of 17 bases. CDR1 and CDR2 from the germline V gene are LGHNA and YSLEER. The CDR3 is made up of 14 amino acids. The CDR3 coding sequence is TGCGCCAGCAGTTCGGGGGTCGCGCTAGACACCATATATTTT. It codes for CASSSGVALDTIYF.

The chain uses TRBV5-1 and TRBJ2-1; 13 bases match TRBD2. The J call is doubtful: the DNA matches TRBJ2-7 better. The CDR3 covers 19 residues. The germline V gene encodes CDR1 SGHRS and CDR2 YFSETQ. CDR3: CASSFRLAGGLSTIYEQYF. The CDR3 nucleotides are TGCGCCAGCAGCTTTCGACTAGCGGGGGGCCTGTCGACCATCTACGAGCAGTACTTC.

The chain uses TRBV27 and TRBJ2-4; TRBD1 is a possible D gene (6 bases). This CDR3 contains 15 residues. The germline gives CDR1 MNHEY, CDR2 SMNVEV (reference sequence). Trimming shortened V by 0 bases and J by 3 bases, and 9 bases separated the two germline ends. The CDR3 reads CASSLSAGVKNIQYF. CDR3 DNA sequence: TGTGCCAGCAGTTTATCAGCAGGGGTCAAAAACATTCAGTACTTC.

V and J are TRBV20-1 and TRBJ2-6; D gene unclear. This CDR3 contains 14 residues. The germline V and J ends were trimmed by 5 bases and 0 bases, with 8 bases remaining between them. CDR1 and CDR2 from the germline V gene are DFQATT and SNEGSKA (reference sequence). The CDR3 DNA sequence: TGCAGTGCTCGCGCCGACTCTGGGGCCAACGTCCTGACTTTC. Residues: CSARADSGANVLTF.

This clonotype was picked up one time. The chain has TRBV3-1 and TRBJ2-3; the match to TRBD2 covers 13 bases. The CDR3 has 16 residues. CDR1 is LGHDT and CDR2 is YNNKEL in the germline V gene (reference sequence). V was pared by 10 bases and J by 5 bases, with 12 bases of the junction left unmatched. The CDR3 reads CANSLSRTSGRDTQYF. The CDR3 nucleotides read TGTGCCAACAGTCTAAGTAGGACTAGCGGGAGAGATACGCAGTATTTT.

The V call is TRBV9, the J call TRBJ1-1; D remains ambiguous. The CDR3 has 14 amino acids. Germline V gene sequence: CDR1 SGDLS, CDR2 YYNGEE. Trimming pared 8 bases from V and 4 bases from J, leaving 18 bases between. CDR3 sequence reads: CASSRGRTSTEAFF. The CDR3 DNA reads as TGTGCCAGTTCTAGAGGCAGGACGAGCACTGAAGCTTTCTTT.

This sequence joins TRBV5-4 and TRBJ2-7; 9 bases map to TRBD2. V lost 3 bases, J lost 6 bases, and 4 bases stayed unmatched. This CDR3 is 13 amino acids long. Germline V gene data show CDR1 as SGHNT and CDR2 as YYREEE (reference sequence). CDR3 nucleotides: TGTGCCAGCAGCTCTCGCGGGAGGGGCGAGCAGTACTTC. Encoded protein: CASSSRGRGEQYF.

This clonotype appeared many times. The chain recombines TRBV20-1 with TRBJ2-5; possible D gene TRBD2, 6 bases. In germline, CDR1 is DFQATT, CDR2 SNEGSKA (reference sequence). Trimming cost V 4 bases and J 1 base, with 19 bases left between them. This CDR3 spans 16 amino acids. The CDR3 here is CSAKGPPTGLQETQYF. CDR3 bases: TGCAGTGCTAAAGGCCCGCCCACGGGACTCCAAGAGACCCAGTACTTC.

The V call is TRBV5-6, the J call TRBJ2-1; 12 bases fit TRBD2. CDR3 length equals 20 residues. Germline CDR1 SGHDT, CDR2 YYEEEE. With V trimmed by 3 bases and J by 0 bases, 13 bases remained unmatched. The CDR3 sequence: CASSSLAGGMQLSSYNEQFF. CDR3 DNA: TGTGCCAGCAGCTCCCTAGCGGGAGGGATGCAACTGAGCTCCTACAATGAGCAGTTCTTC. The variable domain in full, completed from reference TRBV5-6 and TRBJ2-1, reads DAGVTQSPTHLIKTRGQQVTLRCSPKSGHDTVSWYQQALGQGPQFIFQYYEEEERQRGNFPDRFSGHQFPNYSSELNVNALLLGDSALYLCASSSLAGGMQLSSYNEQFFGPGTRLTVL.

The chain couples TRBV10-3 to TRBJ1-5; unclear D gene. Trimming cost V 4 bases and J 3 bases, with 10 bases left between them. CDR1 is ENHRY, CDR2 SYGVKD, per germline. This CDR3 contains 14 residues. DNA for the CDR3: TGTGCCATCAGTGCGGGAGGGTTCAATCAGCCCCAGCATTTT. Amino acids: CAISAGGFNQPQHF.

This clonotype was seen more than once but under ten times. The rearrangement links TRBV11-2 to TRBJ2-3; 9 bases match TRBD2. Trimming removed 2 bases from V and 5 bases from J; junction bases left unmatched: 11. CDR1 is SGHAT, CDR2 FQNNGV, per germline. This CDR3 has 17 residues. The CDR3 nucleotides read TGTGCCAGCAGCTTACTGATCAGAAGCGGGGGGCGAGATACGCAGTATTTT. Translating it yields CASSLLIRSGGRDTQYF.

This clonotype has more than one count but fewer than ten. Germline is not matched at one junction end, which may reflect a read error. The chain employs TRBV10-3 and TRBJ2-5; tentatively, D is TRBD1 (6 bases). Germline loops: CDR1 ENHRY, CDR2 SYGVKD. This CDR3 spans 12 amino acids. In DNA form, the CDR3 reads TGCGCCATCAGGGACAACCAAGAGACCCAGTACTTC. Protein product: CAIRDNQETQYF.

This clonotype was counted a few times. The chain carries TRBV20-1 and TRBJ2-6; possibly TRBD1 or TRBD2 for D (6 bases each). Looked up from germline, CDR1 is DFQATT and CDR2 is SNEGSKA (reference sequence). The CDR3 extends over 18 amino acids. Between the trimmed V and J ends, which lost 2 bases and 0 bases, there was a span of 17 bases. The CDR3 here is CSARSRDTGNSGANVLTF. The DNA for the CDR3 is TGCAGTGCTAGATCGCGGGACACTGGAAACTCTGGGGCCAACGTCCTGACTTTC.

The chain couples TRBV5-1 to TRBJ1-1, with D perhaps matching TRBD1 (6 bases). The V end was cut by 4 bases, the J end by 2 bases, with 27 bases between. The germline V gene encodes CDR1 SGHRS and CDR2 YFSETQ. The CDR3 length is 19 residues. CDR3: CASSRGLGTLNTFNTEAFF. DNA of the CDR3: TGCGCCAGCAGCCGGGGGTTGGGGACACTTAATACCTTTAACACTGAAGCTTTCTTT. The variable domain in full, completed from reference TRBV5-1 and TRBJ1-1, reads KAGVTQTPRYLIKTRGQQVTLSCSPISGHRSVSWYQQTPGQGLQFLFEYFSETQRNKGNFPGRFSGRQFSNSRSEMNVSTLELGDSALYLCASSRGLGTLNTFNTEAFFGQGTRLTVV.

V is TRBV14 and J is TRBJ2-1; a weak D match, TRBD2 (7 bases). The V gene's germline CDR1 is SGHDN and CDR2 FVKESK. CDR3 length: 16 amino acids. The V end was cut by 6 bases, the J end by 5 bases, with 20 bases between. The CDR3 sequence: CASREGGPWDHNEQFF. The CDR3 nucleotides read TGTGCCAGCAGAGAGGGGGGGCCCTGGGACCACAATGAGCAGTTCTTC.

This clonotype has only one observation. The chain combines TRBV29-1 with TRBJ2-1, with 7 bases fitting TRBD2. After removal of 3 bases from V and 6 bases from J, the junction contained 5 bases not matched to a gene. Germline V gives CDR1 SQVTM, CDR2 ANQGSEA. The CDR3 sequence is 13 residues long. CDR3 protein: CSVDRGRANEQFF. CDR3 sequence (DNA): TGCAGCGTTGATCGGGGGAGGGCCAATGAGCAGTTCTTC.

This clonotype showed up just a few times. The chain combines TRBV12-3 or TRBV12-4 with TRBJ2-3; D gene unclear. V lost 3 bases, J lost 5 bases, and 6 bases lay in between. This CDR3 comprises 12 residues. The DNA of the CDR3 is TGTGCCAGCAGTTTTTTGGGAGATACGCAGTATTTT. This sequence encodes CASSFLGDTQYF.

The genes are TRBV12-3 or TRBV12-4 and TRBJ1-4; D gene uncertain. The CDR3 contains 14 residues. Trimming removed 0 bases from V and 8 bases from J, with 10 bases in between. The CDR3 sequence is CASSLAGGREKLFF. DNA for the CDR3: TGTGCCAGCAGTTTAGCGGGAGGGCGAGAAAAACTGTTTTTT.

The rearrangement joins TRBV27 to TRBJ2-5; 8 nucleotides agree with TRBD1. V lost 8 bases, J lost 5 bases, and 7 bases stayed unmatched. Germline V gives CDR1 MNHEY, CDR2 SMNVEV (reference sequence). CDR3 length: 13 amino acids. The DNA for the CDR3 is TGTGCCAGCTGCAGACAGGGGATGGAGACCCAGTACTTC. Protein: CASCRQGMETQYF.

This clonotype has more than one count but fewer than ten. This sequence joins TRBV29-1 and TRBJ1-5; D remains unclear. Per germline, CDR1 SQVTM and CDR2 ANQGSEA. The CDR3 extends over 15 amino acids. Trimming pared 4 bases from V and 5 bases from J, leaving 18 bases between. CDR3 sequence: CSVASGPNADQPQHF. In DNA, the CDR3 is TGCAGCGTTGCCTCTGGGCCCAATGCCGATCAGCCCCAGCATTTT.

V usage is TRBV15 and J usage is TRBJ1-1, with 10 bases aligning to TRBD1. V dropped 5 bases and J dropped 5; count of bases not matched to a gene: 5. The CDR3 is 14 residues long. CDR1 and CDR2 (germline): LNHNV, YYDKDF (reference sequence). Written as DNA, the CDR3 is TGTGCCACCAGCCGGGGACAGGGGAGTACTGAAGCTTTCTTT. This gives the protein CATSRGQGSTEAFF.

V is TRBV7-2 and J is TRBJ1-2, with D hard to call. The germline V and J ends were trimmed by 2 bases and 3 bases, with 13 bases remaining between them. Germline V gene sequence: CDR1 SGHTA, CDR2 FQGNSA. The CDR3 has 15 amino acids. The CDR3 spells CASSLSLPGYYGYTF. The CDR3 DNA reads as TGTGCCAGCAGCTTATCCCTCCCGGGGTACTATGGCTACACCTTC.

The chain recombines TRBV3-1 with TRBJ2-7, with TRBD1 as a possible D gene (6 bases). V was pared by 1 base and J by 5 bases, with 18 bases between. Germline CDR1 is LGHDT and CDR2 is YNNKEL (reference sequence). This CDR3 region has 16 residues. Written as DNA, the CDR3 is TGTGCCAGCAGCCAAGTGTGGAGCGCAGGGGTTGACGAGCAGTACTTC. Its protein is CASSQVWSAGVDEQYF.

The chain links TRBV29-1 to TRBJ2-3; D call uncertain. The germline V gene encodes CDR1 SQVTM and CDR2 ANQGSEA. V was trimmed by 6 bases and J by 4 bases, leaving 8 bases between them. CDR3 size: 11 residues. CDR3 sequence: CSVIRADTQYF. In nucleotides, the CDR3 is TGCAGCGTCATTCGAGCAGATACGCAGTATTTT.